This TCR beta chain is from a study of Ad26.COV2.S vaccination and SARS-CoV-2 variants. Documented treatment: roughly 19 received Ad26.COV2.S at low or high dose, single or two shots; several received placebo; per-sample allocation not given. Repertoires come from day 63 after the first vaccine or placebo injection. Study-level points and caveats: Placebo and vaccine recipients had non-spike TCR breadth that was similar.

Sequencing used immunoSEQ multiplex PCR; TCRdb keeps in-frame clones, though not all of them. The table has over 450,000 clones, 80% to 90% seen once. V lost 5 bases and J lost 4; bases outside the gene matches: 1. The CDR3 extends over 12 amino acids. In germline, CDR1 is SEHNR, CDR2 FQNEAQ (reference sequence). As concerns this clone: Its target is not known. Other DNA sequences in this specimen translate into the identical CDR3.

This receptor was taken from a person between 18 and 65 years old who received the Ad26.COV2.S COVID-19 vaccine or a placebo. The sample here was peripheral blood, taken in a trial of Ad26.COV2.S vaccine versus placebo. This chain joins TRBV7-9 and TRBJ1-2, with 7 bases identical to TRBD1. In DNA, the CDR3 is TGTGCCAGCAGCAGGGACAGCTATGGCTACACCTTC. The encoded protein is CASSRDSYGYTF. The entire variable domain, with the rest obtained from reference TRBV7-9 and TRBJ1-2, is as follows: DTGVSQNPRHKITKRGQNVTFRCDPISEHNRLYWYRQTLGQGPEFLTYFQNEAQLEKSRLLSDRFSAERPKGSFSTLEIQRTEQGDSAMYLCASSRDSYGYTFGSGTRLTVV.